This T cell receptor (beta chain) was obtained from a study of blood T cell repertoires in COVID-19. Sequencing used immunoSEQ multiplex PCR; TCRdb keeps in-frame clones, though not all of them. Of fewer than 350,000 clones listed, 85% are singletons. Sequencing input: PBMCs or T cells enriched from blood (not recorded which). The origin of this receptor is a woman aged 45-65 years who had recovered from COVID-19.

CDR3 region: CASSSYGGGYTF. The CDR3 DNA follows: TGTGCCAGCAGTTCTTATGGGGGCGGCTACACCTTC. The rearrangement joins TRBV27 to TRBJ1-2, with a possible D match to TRBD1 (6 bases). V was cut by 4 bases and J by 8 bases, with 11 bases left in between. CDR1 and CDR2 (germline): MNHEY, SMNVEV (reference sequence). This CDR3 is built from 12 residues.